The entry that follows covers one TCR beta chain sequence. Its specificity is unknown. Each gene name is a mouse one. The read ends 1 residue before the CDR3 terminus; that terminus is restored from the germline J gene. The CDR3 sequence is 12 residues long. CDR1 and CDR2 (germline): NNHDY, SYVADS. With 5 bases removed from V and 1 base from J, the gap between germline ends came to 6 bases. These data originate in a study of tissue T cells after allogeneic stem cell transplantation. Study-wide points: Only a limited share of tissue TCRs appeared in blood or spleen. TCR repertoires tracked anatomic similarity, regardless of disease or transplant status.

Method: immunoSEQ multiplex PCR; TCRdb's copy keeps in-frame clones and lacks some. The sample records some 48,000 clones, around 70% being singletons. The origin of this receptor is a pool of C57BL/6 mice in good health. The V gene is TRBV13-3, the J gene TRBJ1-1; D is perhaps TRBD1 (5 bases). Source material: sorted cells pooled from one or two spleens. The CDR3 sequence is CASSTGNTEVFF. The part of the CDR3 DNA that was read is TGTGCCAGCAGCACAGGGAACACAGAAGTCTTC.